This entry lists 26 T cell receptor beta chains sequenced from one sample in a study of beta chain features in type 1 diabetes. Study-wide results and caveats: A moderate, significant TCRB CDR3 shortening appeared in type 1 diabetes across four CD4+ subsets.

Sequencing targeted expressed TCRB transcripts, as all isolated RNA had been reverse transcribed. This table comes from immunoSEQ multiplex PCR, and its TCRdb copy is limited to in-frame clones, with some not included. The sample has about 650,000 clones, approximately 13% seen once. No cognate antigen is known for these TCRs. Sequencing input: naive CD4+ T cells from blood. Source of these receptors: a man under 40 with type 1 diabetes.

V and J are TRBV14 and TRBJ2-1; either TRBD1 or TRBD2 may supply D (5 bases each). Germline CDR1 reads SGHDN; CDR2 reads FVKESK. V was trimmed by 3 bases and J by 5 bases, leaving 14 bases between them. This CDR3 region has 15 residues. CDR3 coding DNA: TGTGCCAGCAGCCATCCCGGGACGACCCACAATGAGCAGTTCTTC. The encoded protein is CASSHPGTTHNEQFF.

CDR3 nucleotides: TGTGCCAGCAGCTTAGAGAGGTACCAAGAGACCCAGTACTTC. It is translated as CASSLERYQETQYF. The gene calls are TRBV7-2 and TRBJ2-5; D gene ambiguous. Trimming stripped 1 base from V and 0 bases from J, with 6 bases between. CDR3 size: 14 residues. CDR1 SGHTA and CDR2 FQGNSA come from the germline V gene.

V and J are TRBV6-6 and TRBJ1-3, with D unresolved. The CDR3 has 16 amino acids. CDR1 MNHNY and CDR2 SVGAGI come from the germline V gene (reference sequence). Trimming pared 0 bases from V and 0 bases from J, leaving 9 bases between. The CDR3: CASSYSIASSGNTIYF. Written as DNA, the CDR3 is TGTGCCAGCAGTTACTCGATCGCGAGCTCTGGAAACACCATATATTTT.

V gene TRBV2 combines with J gene TRBJ2-7; tentative D call: TRBD2 (5 bases). CDR3 length: 13 residues. Germline lookup yields CDR1 SNHLY and CDR2 FYNNEI. V was cut by 6 bases and J by 3 bases, with 12 bases left in between. The CDR3 sequence: CASRAGVLYEQYF. In DNA, the CDR3 is TGTGCCAGCAGGGCCGGGGTACTCTACGAGCAGTACTTC.

This clone was detected only a few times. The J gene is TRBJ2-5, the V gene TRBV9; weak D call: TRBD2 (6 bases). Germline CDR1 is SGDLS and CDR2 is YYNGEE. With 2 bases removed from V and 4 bases from J, the gap between germline ends came to 15 bases. The CDR3 runs 15 residues. Written as DNA, the CDR3 is TGTGCCAGCAGCGTCGATGGGGGGTTTAGAGAGACCCAGTACTTC. Its translation: CASSVDGGFRETQYF.

V gene TRBV20-1 combines with J gene TRBJ1-4; D possibly corresponds to TRBD1 (5 bases). Trimming removed 3 bases from V and 10 bases from J, with 9 bases in between. CDR3 length equals 11 residues. Germline values: CDR1 DFQATT, CDR2 SNEGSKA (reference sequence). For the CDR3, the DNA is TGCAGTGCTAGGCTGGGGGTAAAACTGTTTTTT. It translates to CSARLGVKLFF.

This chain uses TRBV2 with TRBJ1-6; D possibly corresponds to TRBD1 (5 bases). V was trimmed by 7 bases and J by 7 bases, leaving 17 bases between them. The germline V gene encodes CDR1 SNHLY and CDR2 FYNNEI. CDR3 length: 15 residues. CDR3 protein: CASIGEAGSNSPLHF. The CDR3 nucleotides read TGTGCCAGCATCGGGGAGGCAGGGTCGAATTCACCCCTCCACTTT.

The chain is built from TRBV2 and TRBJ2-3; no definite D call. This CDR3 region has 15 residues. The V end lost 4 bases, the J end lost 0 bases, and 11 bases lay between the germline ends. Germline-derived CDR1 and CDR2 are SNHLY and FYNNEI. The CDR3 loop is CASSVLGTSTDTQYF. In DNA form, the CDR3 reads TGTGCCAGCAGTGTCCTAGGTACTAGCACAGATACGCAGTATTTT.

This clone was seen more than once but under ten times. V is TRBV2 and J is TRBJ2-7, with D perhaps TRBD1 or TRBD2 (6 bases each). The CDR3 runs 15 residues. With 6 bases removed from V and 0 bases from J, the gap between germline ends came to 15 bases. Looked up from germline, CDR1 is SNHLY and CDR2 is FYNNEI. CDR3 sequence reads: CASRGGSGTSYEQYF. CDR3 nucleotide sequence: TGTGCCAGCAGAGGGGGGAGTGGTACCTCCTACGAGCAGTACTTC. Filled out from reference TRBV2 and TRBJ2-7, the complete variable domain reads EPEVTQTPSHQVTQMGQEVILRCVPISNHLYFYWYRQILGQKVEFLVSFYNNEISEKSEIFDDQFSVERPDGSNFTLKIRSTKLEDSAMYFCASRGGSGTSYEQYFGPGTRLTVT.

This sequence joins TRBV2 and TRBJ1-1; tentative D call: TRBD1 (6 bases). The CDR3 is 15 amino acids. The germline V gene encodes CDR1 SNHLY and CDR2 FYNNEI. V was clipped by 6 bases and J by 5 bases, with 19 bases between them. This CDR3 reads CASREYDTGLTEAFF. The CDR3 region has the DNA TGTGCCAGCAGAGAGTATGATACAGGGCTTACTGAAGCTTTCTTT. The full variable domain, rest sourced from reference TRBV2 and TRBJ1-1, is EPEVTQTPSHQVTQMGQEVILRCVPISNHLYFYWYRQILGQKVEFLVSFYNNEISEKSEIFDDQFSVERPDGSNFTLKIRSTKLEDSAMYFCASREYDTGLTEAFFGQGTRLTVV.

This clone was recorded a few times. This chain links TRBV4-2 with TRBJ2-7, with 7 bases matching TRBD1. Germline V gives CDR1 LGHNA, CDR2 YNFKEQ. This CDR3 is 15 amino acids long. Germline trimming cut 6 bases from V and 2 bases from J; bases unmatched to any gene: 10. This chain's CDR3 is CASSELRGPPYEQYF. The CDR3 DNA sequence: TGTGCCAGCAGTGAACTTAGGGGGCCCCCCTACGAGCAGTACTTC.

In regard to this clone: A junction boundary mismatches the germline segment, possibly from a read error. The chain has TRBV7-9 and TRBJ1-2; the D is unclear. CDR1 and CDR2 (germline): SEHNR, FQNEAQ (reference sequence). This CDR3 is built from 14 residues. The CDR3 sequence: CASTPIVFNYGCTF. DNA for the CDR3: TGTGCCAGCACCCCTATCGTTTTCAACTATGGCTGCACCTTC.

This clone has a handful of counts. CDR3 DNA: TGTGCCACCAAGGACAGGGCGCGTGGAAACACCATATATTTT. Protein product: CATKDRARGNTIYF. The chain uses TRBV6-5 and TRBJ1-3, with 8 bases matching TRBD1. This CDR3 has 14 residues. Trimming removed 10 bases from V and 3 bases from J; junction bases left unmatched: 8. Germline V gene sequence: CDR1 MNHEY, CDR2 SVGAGI.

The gene calls are TRBV30 and TRBJ1-5, with 9 bases lining up with TRBD1. CDR3 length: 14 residues. V shed 5 bases and J 6 bases; nucleotides not matched to a gene: 8. Germline V gene data show CDR1 as GTSNPN and CDR2 as SVGIG (reference sequence). The CDR3 DNA reads TGTGCCTGGGCCGGGACAGGGAAGGGTCAGCCCCAGCATTTT. It is translated as CAWAGTGKGQPQHF.

The chain couples TRBV6-5 to TRBJ2-7; tentative D call: TRBD2 (5 bases). Trimming cost V 4 bases and J 9 bases, with 13 bases left between them. Germline V gene lookup returns CDR1 MNHEY and CDR2 SVGAGI. This CDR3 region has 12 residues. The chain's CDR3 is CASSLEGFGQYF. CDR3 coding DNA: TGTGCCAGCAGTTTAGAGGGTTTTGGGCAGTACTTC.

This clone was recorded a few times. The V and J genes are TRBV7-2 and TRBJ1-1; the D is unclear. The CDR3 length is 15 residues. Trimming removed 5 bases from V and 0 bases from J, with 13 bases in between. Germline V gene data show CDR1 as SGHTA and CDR2 as FQGNSA. CDR3 DNA sequence: TGTGCCAGCAGCCCCTGGACGGATGTGAACACTGAAGCTTTCTTT. It translates to CASSPWTDVNTEAFF.

This clone was observed a few times. The chain uses TRBV4-3 and TRBJ2-3; 8 nucleotides match TRBD2. The germline V gene encodes CDR1 LGHNA and CDR2 YSLEER. The V gene end was trimmed by 0 bases and the J gene end by 5 bases; junction bases not matched to a gene: 10. The CDR3 consists of 17 residues. CDR3 coding DNA: TGCGCCAGCAGCCAAGATGAAACGGGGGGGCTGGGAGATACGCAGTATTTT. Residues: CASSQDETGGLGDTQYF.

This clone was counted a few times. The chain combines TRBV4-1 with TRBJ2-2, with D perhaps TRBD1 (6 bases). The CDR3 has 17 residues. The V end was cut by 4 bases, the J end by 2 bases, with 17 bases between. The germline V gene encodes CDR1 MGHRA and CDR2 YSYEKL. In nucleotides, the CDR3 is TGCGCCAGCAGCCCCTTGGGGACAAGACTTAACACCGGGGAGCTGTTTTTT. It encodes CASSPLGTRLNTGELFF.

The chain links TRBV7-2 to TRBJ1-2; no clear D. This CDR3 comprises 14 residues. Per germline, CDR1 SGHTA and CDR2 FQGNSA. The V end lost 3 bases, the J end lost 0 bases, and 8 bases lay between the germline ends. CDR3 residues: CASSFASSNYGYTF. CDR3 in DNA: TGTGCCAGCAGCTTCGCGAGTTCTAACTATGGCTACACCTTC.

The genes are TRBV7-3 and TRBJ2-5; perhaps TRBD2 as D (5 bases). Trimming took off 6 bases at V and 0 bases at J, with 8 bases between the two ends. This CDR3 has 13 amino acids. From germline, CDR1 is SGHTA and CDR2 FQGTGA. CDR3: CASSLAHQETQYF. The CDR3 DNA is TGTGCCAGCAGTTTAGCGCACCAAGAGACCCAGTACTTC. The entire variable domain, with the rest obtained from reference TRBV7-3 and TRBJ2-5, is as follows: GAGVSQTPSNKVTEKGKYVELRCDPISGHTALYWYRQSLGQGPEFLIYFQGTGAADDSGLPNDRFFAVRPEGSVSTLKIQRTERGDSAVYLCASSLAHQETQYFGPGTRLLVL.

The chain links TRBV7-9 to TRBJ1-2; 8 nucleotides line up with TRBD1. The CDR3 is 15 amino acids. The trim removed 1 base at V and 13 bases at J, leaving 14 bases unmatched. Germline CDR1 SEHNR, CDR2 FQNEAQ (reference sequence). Here the CDR3 reads CASSLGDTGQGIVTF. The CDR3 DNA follows: TGTGCCAGCAGCTTAGGTGACACTGGACAGGGAATAGTCACCTTC.

The table lists this clone with a few counts. Within the sample, other DNA sequences also encode this same CDR3. This chain uses TRBV19 with TRBJ1-5; TRBD1 agrees at 9 bases. The trim removed 6 bases at V and 2 bases at J, leaving 2 bases unmatched. The CDR3 loop spans 14 amino acids. Germline V gene lookup returns CDR1 LNHDA and CDR2 SQIVND (reference sequence). CDR3 coding DNA: TGTGCCAGTAGCTGGACAGGGGGCAATCAGCCCCAGCATTTT. It yields the protein CASSWTGGNQPQHF.

The rearrangement links TRBV28 to TRBJ2-3; 7 bases fit TRBD1. The length of the CDR3 is 14 residues. Trimming cost V 7 bases and J 2 bases; bases outside gene matches: 6. CDR1 MDHEN and CDR2 SYDVKM come from the germline V gene. CDR3 protein: CASTATGTTDTQYF. CDR3 coding DNA: TGTGCCAGCACCGCGACAGGGACCACAGATACGCAGTATTTT.

This clone was picked up a small number of times. The V and J genes are TRBV27 and TRBJ1-1; D possibly corresponds to TRBD1 (5 bases). CDR1 MNHEY and CDR2 SMNVEV come from the germline V gene (reference sequence). CDR3 length equals 15 residues. V was pared by 7 bases and J by 0 bases, with 15 bases between. The CDR3 DNA sequence: TGTGCCAGCAACTGGTCCGGGGGGATGAACACTGAAGCTTTCTTT. Amino acids: CASNWSGGMNTEAFF.

This clone came up a few times. The gene calls are TRBV10-3 and TRBJ1-2, with 8 positions matching TRBD1. V lost 0 bases and J lost 4; bases outside the gene matches: 7. This CDR3 region has 16 residues. Germline V lookup: CDR1 ENHRY, CDR2 SYGVKD. The CDR3 DNA is TGTGCCATCAGTGAGTCCCTAGGGGACAGGTCCTATGGCTACACCTTC. Translation: CAISESLGDRSYGYTF.

This clone has more than one count but fewer than ten. V usage is TRBV5-1 and J usage is TRBJ2-1; possibly TRBD1 or TRBD2 for D (5 bases each). CDR1 SGHRS and CDR2 YFSETQ come from the germline V gene. Between the trimmed V and J ends, which lost 2 bases and 6 bases, there was a span of 12 bases. The CDR3 totals 14 residues. The chain's CDR3 is CASSFGAEGNEQFF. The CDR3 DNA is TGCGCCAGCAGCTTTGGGGCTGAGGGCAATGAGCAGTTCTTC.